The source of this T cell receptor beta chain is a study of blood T cells in healthy people across ages. A second PCR of about 7 to 12 cycles used a sample-barcoded 5' primer and a J-beta primer mix. A tag from a template-switch adaptor with 12 random nucleotides marked each cDNA molecule. TCRdb re-derived calls from the 5' RACE reads in MiXCR, one entry per CDR3 protein. The top ten hold about a tenth of the sample, which has more than 900,000 distinct CDR3 sequences, around 29% seen once. This clonotype was observed a handful of times. Germline loops: CDR1 SGHDT, CDR2 YYEEEE. V dropped 1 base and J dropped 3 bases, with 10 bases sitting between them. CDR3 length: 14 amino acids. These data were also filed under a second study, of T cells of mothers and their children. This second report adds: Every mother produced more than 10 million TCR beta CDR3 reads, whereas every child provided 2.5 million to 3 million.

The chain combines TRBV5-6 with TRBJ1-2; D remains ambiguous. The sequenced material came from blood. The receptor was isolated from a woman in her thirties or forties in good health. The CDR3 DNA follows: TGTGCCAGCAGCTTGCAAAGACGCGACTATGGCTACACCTTC. It translates to CASSLQRRDYGYTF. Looking up the rest from reference TRBV5-6 and TRBJ1-2 gives the full variable domain: DAGVTQSPTHLIKTRGQQVTLRCSPKSGHDTVSWYQQALGQGPQFIFQYYEEEERQRGNFPDRFSGHQFPNYSSELNVNALLLGDSALYLCASSLQRRDYGYTFGSGTRLTVV.